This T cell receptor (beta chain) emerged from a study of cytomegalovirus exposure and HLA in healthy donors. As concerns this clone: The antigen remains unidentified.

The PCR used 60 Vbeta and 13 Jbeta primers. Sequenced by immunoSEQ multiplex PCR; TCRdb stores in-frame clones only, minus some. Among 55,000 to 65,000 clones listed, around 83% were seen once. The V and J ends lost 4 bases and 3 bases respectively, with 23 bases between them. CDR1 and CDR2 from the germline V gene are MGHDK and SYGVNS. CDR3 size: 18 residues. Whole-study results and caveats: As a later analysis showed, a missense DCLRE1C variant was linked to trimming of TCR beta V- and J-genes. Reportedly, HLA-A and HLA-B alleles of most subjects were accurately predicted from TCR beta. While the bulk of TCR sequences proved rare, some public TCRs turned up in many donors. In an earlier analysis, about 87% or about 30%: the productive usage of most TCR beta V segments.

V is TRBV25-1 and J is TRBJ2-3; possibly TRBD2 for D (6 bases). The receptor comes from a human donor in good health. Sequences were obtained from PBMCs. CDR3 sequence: CASSVPRFFGSKTDTQYF. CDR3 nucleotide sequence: TGTGCCAGCAGTGTCCCCCGTTTTTTCGGGAGCAAGACAGATACGCAGTATTTT.